These T cell receptor beta chains were read from a single sample in a study of cytomegalovirus exposure and HLA in healthy donors. The data were produced by immunoSEQ multiplex PCR, yet TCRdb's version contains in-frame clones alone and is incomplete. The data contain around 98,000 clones, about 81% of them singletons. Sequencing input: PBMCs. The receptors derive from a man between 40 and 49 years old in good health and CMV-seronegative. Both conserved end residues are part of each CDR3. The D gene is left open where the match is weak. Only part of the rows carry a size: once, few, many, or a class if the clone is expanded.

V gene: TRBV5-4; clone size: NA; D gene: TRBD1; CDR3 length: 15; J gene: TRBJ2-2; CDR3 protein: CASSAGTGGVGELFF; CDR3 DNA: TGTGCCAGCAGCGCCGGGACAGGGGGCGTCGGGGAGCTGTTTTTT
V gene: TRBV28; clone size: few; D gene: NA; CDR3 length: 14; J gene: TRBJ1-2; CDR3 protein: CASRIPGTNYGYTF; CDR3 DNA: TGTGCCAGCAGAATTCCAGGGACTAACTATGGCTACACCTTC
V gene: TRBV27; clone size: NA; D gene: TRBD1; CDR3 length: 15; J gene: TRBJ1-6; CDR3 protein: CASTFGGQGTSPLHF; CDR3 DNA: TGTGCCAGCACCTTCGGGGGACAGGGCACTTCACCCCTCCACTTT
V gene: TRBV7-9; clone size: NA; D gene: TRBD1; CDR3 length: 14; J gene: TRBJ2-7; CDR3 protein: CASSIPGQPYEQYF; CDR3 DNA: TGTGCCAGCTCGATTCCGGGACAGCCCTACGAGCAGTACTTC
V gene: TRBV20-1; clone size: NA; D gene: TRBD1; CDR3 length: 11; J gene: TRBJ1-2; CDR3 protein: CSADRGLGYTF; CDR3 DNA: TGCAGTGCGGACAGGGGGCTTGGCTACACCTTC
V gene: TRBV6-1; clone size: once; D gene: TRBD1; CDR3 length: 14; J gene: TRBJ1-2; CDR3 protein: CASSEKRDSIDYTF; CDR3 DNA: TGTGCCAGCAGTGAAAAACGGGACAGTATCGACTACACCTTC
V gene: TRBV10-1; clone size: once; D gene: NA; CDR3 length: 16; J gene: TRBJ2-7; CDR3 protein: CASSESTGGHQYEQYF; CDR3 DNA: TGCGCCAGCAGTGAGTCGACTGGGGGACACCAATACGAGCAGTACTTC
V gene: TRBV13; clone size: NA; D gene: NA; CDR3 length: 11; J gene: TRBJ1-1; CDR3 protein: CASRAVTEAFF; CDR3 DNA: TGTGCCAGCAGGGCGGTCACTGAAGCTTTCTTT
V gene: TRBV2; clone size: NA; D gene: NA; CDR3 length: 13; J gene: TRBJ1-2; CDR3 protein: CASSAGSGYGYTF; CDR3 DNA: TGTGCCAGCAGTGCTGGGAGCGGCTATGGCTACACCTTC
V gene: TRBV27; clone size: NA; D gene: NA; CDR3 length: 14; J gene: TRBJ1-1; CDR3 protein: CASSFRTGLDKAFF; CDR3 DNA: TGTGCCAGCAGTTTCCGAACAGGGCTGGACAAAGCTTTCTTT
V gene: TRBV18; clone size: NA; D gene: NA; CDR3 length: 15; J gene: TRBJ2-2; CDR3 protein: CASSSWDTRSGELFF; CDR3 DNA: TGTGCCAGCTCCTCGTGGGACACCCGCTCCGGGGAGCTGTTTTTT
V gene: TRBV19; clone size: NA; D gene: TRBD2; CDR3 length: 14; J gene: TRBJ2-7; CDR3 protein: CASSRVAGSYEQYF; CDR3 DNA: TGTGCCAGTAGCAGAGTAGCGGGATCCTACGAGCAGTACTTC
V gene: TRBV7-3; clone size: NA; D gene: TRBD1; CDR3 length: 9; J gene: TRBJ1-2; CDR3 protein: CASSLQGSF; CDR3 DNA: TGTGCCAGCAGCCTACAGGGGAGTTTC